The rows below give T cell receptor beta chains drawn from one sample of a study of blood T cell repertoires in COVID-19. Sequencing used immunoSEQ multiplex PCR; TCRdb keeps in-frame clones, though not all of them. Of roughly 100,000 clones listed, approximately 86% were seen once; the top ten hold around 2.9%. Input material: peripheral blood. The receptor source for this set is a man aged 50-60 years with active or convalescent COVID-19. Both conserved end residues are trimmed from each CDR3. Clone sizes are given selectively: once, few, many, or a class where the clone is expanded.

clone size	V gene	J gene	CDR3 protein
once	TRBV18	TRBJ2-3	ASSQSGPTDTQY
-	TRBV6-5	TRBJ2-5	ASSPKGGTETQY
-	TRBV5-6	TRBJ1-3	ASSFDRNGNTIY
few	TRBV19	TRBJ2-5	ASSIGQGAETQY
-	TRBV5-5	TRBJ1-1	ASSFGGAGVNTEAF
-	TRBV19	TRBJ1-6	ASSINYSNSPLH
-	TRBV5-8	TRBJ2-5	ASSPSWQGDWETQY
-	TRBV3-1/TRBV3-2	TRBJ2-5	ASSQAGTGSETQY
-	TRBV19	TRBJ1-5	ASPVFCREDGQPQH
-	TRBV6-4	TRBJ1-4	ASSDGLNEKLF
-	TRBV2	TRBJ2-5	ASSTGNQETQY
-	TRBV2	TRBJ2-1	ASIRLAGLSYNEQF
-	TRBV6-1	TRBJ1-5	ASSEGRTLAGQPQH
-	TRBV10-3	TRBJ1-2	AIAANDRASGYT
-	TRBV28	TRBJ1-3	ASHPWGQDSSGNTIY
-	TRBV6-5	TRBJ2-1	ASSLTGGGSYNEQF
once	TRBV2	TRBJ1-5	ASSDGQGGPPQH
-	TRBV7-6	TRBJ1-1	ASSLAEGWVNTEAF
-	TRBV10-3	TRBJ2-3	AIRGASTDTQY
-	TRBV5-4	TRBJ2-1	ASSPDRDNEQF
-	TRBV30	TRBJ1-3	AWGPAGNTIY
-	TRBV29-1	TRBJ1-2	SVLQGTDYNYGYT
-	TRBV5-1	TRBJ2-1	ASSSGGSYNEQF
-	TRBV5-1	TRBJ2-3	ASSLGWDRAGTDTQY
-	TRBV9	TRBJ1-1	ASSVAPNTEAF
-	TRBV6-5	TRBJ1-1	ASSLGQGGTEAF
-	TRBV4-2	TRBJ2-7	ASSQEASGETYEQY
-	TRBV2	TRBJ2-5	ASQQETQY